This T cell receptor (beta chain) was sequenced during a study of STAT5B mutations in CD4+ large granular lymphocyte leukemia. General study findings and limits: 8/27 top patient clones versus 2/35 control clones were TRBV06-family. Patient CD4-sorted repertoires looked more clonal than healthy CD4+ repertoires, even without putative leukemic clones. 25% of private leukemic clonotypes occurred rarely in other patients' non-leukemic repertoires.

This was a survey-level run. Using immunoSEQ multiplex PCR, the repertoire was profiled, and TCRdb retains in-frame clones only, with some absent. The top ten hold about 3% of the sample, which has fewer than 50,000 clones, 70% to 90% seen once. This CDR3 contains 13 residues. Germline lookup yields CDR1 SGHNT and CDR2 YYREEE (reference sequence). Deletions cut 1 base from V and 2 bases from J, with 6 bases between. Comment on this clone: Its antigen is not identified.

Sequencing was carried out using CD4+ T cells from blood buffy coats. The chain carries TRBV5-4 and TRBJ1-1; no clear D. The receptor's source is a human donor in good health. The CDR3 nucleotides read TGTGCCAGCAGCTTGACATATAACACTGAAGCTTTCTTT. Its protein is CASSLTYNTEAFF.